This T cell receptor (beta chain) emerged from a study of shared clonotypes between healthy human individuals. As to this clone: Its antigen is currently unknown.

Study-wide results and limits: Among donors, clonotype sharing was expected to be affected by sequencing depth.

Source study methods: Junction-only immunoSEQ data arrived without quality scores, meaning filtering differed. Data came from immunoSEQ multiplex PCR; TCRdb stores just in-frame clones and leaves some out. That table gives V, J and clone size, and the DNA gave D and trimming. The sample lists nearly 2 million clones; about 95% were seen once. The naive CD8 subset, CD45RO-negative cells positively selected for CCR7, excluded terminally differentiated effector memory CD45RA+ cells. All participating donors were Caucasian adults from Nashville, Tennessee. V was clipped by 5 bases and J by 4 bases; unmatched bases: 7. Germline V CDR1 and CDR2: PRHDT, FYEKMQ (reference sequence). The length of the CDR3 is 15 residues.

The chain couples TRBV13 to TRBJ2-7, with 11 bases lining up with TRBD2. The clonotype comes from a man between 18 and 35 years old in good health. Sequenced: naive CD8+ T cells sorted from blood. The CDR3 DNA follows: TGTGCCAGCAGCCCGGGACTAGCGGAGAGGTACGAGCAGTACTTC. Its protein is CASSPGLAERYEQYF.